What follows describes a single TCR beta chain. Germline V lookup: CDR1 LNHDA, CDR2 SQIVND (reference sequence). CDR3 size: 14 residues. The V and J ends lost 6 bases and 0 bases respectively, with 6 bases between them. The data were taken from a study of blood T cell repertoires in COVID-19. About the research overall: COVID-19 samples collected from the United States, Italy and Spain covered acute and convalescent phases. Sources were T cells, B-cell-depleted T cells, or PBMCs; the material itself was cDNA or gDNA.

How the authors handled the data: How many nucleated cells were present was estimated from reference gene primer amplification. Method: immunoSEQ multiplex PCR; TCRdb's copy keeps in-frame clones and lacks some. Clonal size and the V and J genes are those of that table, whereas D and trimming came from the DNA. The sample shows 130,000 to 150,000 clones, around four fifths of them seen only once. The material sequenced was peripheral blood. This receptor was taken from a human donor in a cohort sampled during active COVID-19. This chain links TRBV19 with TRBJ2-6; no definite D call. CDR3 in amino acids: CASSPLSGANVLTF. The CDR3 region has the DNA TGTGCCAGTAGCCCTCTCTCTGGGGCCAACGTCCTGACTTTC.